Following are 4 T cell receptor beta chains from one sample sequenced in a study of blood T cell repertoires in COVID-19. Sequencing used immunoSEQ multiplex PCR; TCRdb keeps in-frame clones, though not all of them. The sample has roughly 140,000 clones, approximately 86% seen once. Sequenced input: PBMCs or T cells enriched from blood (not recorded which). Receptors were obtained from a woman aged 40 to 50 who had recovered from COVID-19.

The gene calls are TRBV27 and TRBJ1-1, with 8 bases matching TRBD1. The germline CDR1 and CDR2 sequences are MNHEY and SMNVEV (reference sequence). The CDR3 totals 16 residues. After removal of 6 bases from V and 0 bases from J, the junction contained 9 bases not matched to a gene. For the CDR3, the DNA is TGTGCCAGCAGCCCCCAGGGGGCGTCTATGAACACTGAAGCTTTCTTT. It encodes CASSPQGASMNTEAFF.

The J gene is TRBJ1-1, the V gene TRBV4-2, with a weak D call TRBD1 (6 bases). Per germline, CDR1 LGHNA and CDR2 YNFKEQ. Trimming took off 9 bases at V and 1 base at J, with 12 bases between the two ends. This CDR3 is built from 13 residues. The CDR3 region is CASSQGENTEAFF. CDR3 nucleotides: TGTGCCAGTTCACAGGGAGAGAACACTGAAGCTTTCTTT.

The V and J genes are TRBV30 and TRBJ2-3; 8 positions match TRBD2. The CDR3 loop spans 15 amino acids. Germline V gene lookup returns CDR1 GTSNPN and CDR2 SVGIG (reference sequence). V gave up 5 bases and J gave up 1 base; unmatched junction bases: 8. The DNA of the CDR3 is TGTGCCTGGGGACGCCGGGGGGGCGGCACAGATACGCAGTATTTT. This gives the protein CAWGRRGGGTDTQYF.

The chain couples TRBV2 to TRBJ1-5; a possible D gene is TRBD1 (5 bases). Germline-derived CDR1 and CDR2 are SNHLY and FYNNEI. CDR3 length: 19 residues. The V end lost 8 bases, the J end lost 2 bases, and 28 bases lay between the germline ends. The CDR3 DNA reads as TGTGCCAGCGGGGTCCTACCAACGGCGGGACCGCCAGGCAATCAGCCCCAGCATTTT. Translated, it gives CASGVLPTAGPPGNQPQHF.